This is a list of T cell receptor beta chains from one sample in a study of T cell responses to AZD1222 COVID-19 vaccine. Assay used: immunoSEQ multiplex PCR; TCRdb lists only in-frame clones, some missing. This table has some 150,000 clones, approximately 90% appearing once. This specimen was peripheral blood, taken on day 0 of AZD1222 vaccination. These receptor sequences come from an adult in good health. The CDR3 runs from the conserved cysteine through the conserved F or W.

V gene: TRBV7-2; CDR3 length: 15; CDR3 protein: CASSLKPANNQPQHF
V gene: TRBV5-1; CDR3 length: 13; CDR3 protein: CASSLVGYSGYTF
V gene: TRBV3-1/TRBV3-2; CDR3 length: 16; CDR3 protein: CASSPPDRVHTGELFF
V gene: TRBV11-2; CDR3 length: 11; CDR3 protein: CASSPAYEQYF
V gene: TRBV19; CDR3 length: 13; CDR3 protein: CASSWDRGYEQYF
V gene: TRBV19; CDR3 length: 14; CDR3 protein: CASKVPGKRDEQFF
V gene: TRBV19; CDR3 length: 13; CDR3 protein: CASSPDVYNEQFF
V gene: TRBV18; CDR3 length: 17; CDR3 protein: CASSPPAQGISTDTQYF
V gene: TRBV19; CDR3 length: 15; CDR3 protein: CASSILKAAQETQYF
V gene: TRBV28; CDR3 length: 15; CDR3 protein: CASSFVGGNTGELFF
V gene: TRBV28; CDR3 length: 16; CDR3 protein: CASSAHASGGLGEQFF
V gene: TRBV7-3; CDR3 length: 13; CDR3 protein: CASSSGLAGEQYF
V gene: TRBV3-1/TRBV3-2; CDR3 length: 22; CDR3 protein: CASSQDQRRRLAGGPGTDTQYF
V gene: TRBV18; CDR3 length: 11; CDR3 protein: CASSPPPLALF
V gene: TRBV4-2; CDR3 length: 17; CDR3 protein: CASSQDPGWDSNQPQHF
V gene: TRBV3-1/TRBV3-2; CDR3 length: 15; CDR3 protein: CASSHTGEGGEKLFF
V gene: TRBV30; CDR3 length: 13; CDR3 protein: CAWSVGGVAEAFF
V gene: TRBV6-2/TRBV6-3; CDR3 length: 15; CDR3 protein: CASTPGSANTGELFF
V gene: TRBV15; CDR3 length: 16; CDR3 protein: CATSRALTEWGTEAFF
V gene: TRBV19; CDR3 length: 17; CDR3 protein: CASSTQGANPYNSPLHF
V gene: TRBV3-1/TRBV3-2; CDR3 length: 14; CDR3 protein: CASRDRGLNTEAFF
V gene: TRBV3-1/TRBV3-2; CDR3 length: 15; CDR3 protein: CASSLRQYSGNTIYF
V gene: TRBV3-1/TRBV3-2; CDR3 length: 14; CDR3 protein: CASSPRGGTDTQYF
V gene: TRBV29-1; CDR3 length: 14; CDR3 protein: CSVRGQRNTGELFF
V gene: TRBV15; CDR3 length: 16; CDR3 protein: CATSRDLSDSISPLHF
V gene: TRBV5-1; CDR3 length: 12; CDR3 protein: CASSLGEGELFF
V gene: TRBV9; CDR3 length: 15; CDR3 protein: CASSVGTLNTGELFF
V gene: TRBV6-5; CDR3 length: 15; CDR3 protein: CASSPLDRSNQPQHF
V gene: TRBV5-1; CDR3 length: 15; CDR3 protein: CASSLAGGVNQPQHF
V gene: TRBV4-3; CDR3 length: 14; CDR3 protein: CASSQEMGLYGYTF
V gene: TRBV4-1; CDR3 length: 15; CDR3 protein: CASAQAGTGGGEAFF
V gene: TRBV7-2; CDR3 length: 13; CDR3 protein: CASSSVTLSPLHF
V gene: TRBV18; CDR3 length: 13; CDR3 protein: CASSPYPVYEQYF